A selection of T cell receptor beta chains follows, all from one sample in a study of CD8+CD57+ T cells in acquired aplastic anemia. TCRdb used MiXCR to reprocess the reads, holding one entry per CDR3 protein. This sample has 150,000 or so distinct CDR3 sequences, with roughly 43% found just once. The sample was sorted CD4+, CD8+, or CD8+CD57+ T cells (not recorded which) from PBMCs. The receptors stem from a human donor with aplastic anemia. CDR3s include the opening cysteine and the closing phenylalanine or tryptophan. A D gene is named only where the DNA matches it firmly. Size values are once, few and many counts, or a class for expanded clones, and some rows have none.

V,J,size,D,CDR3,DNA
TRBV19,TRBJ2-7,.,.,CASSGWTANEQYF,TGTGCCAGTAGTGGGTGGACAGCTAACGAGCAGTACTTC
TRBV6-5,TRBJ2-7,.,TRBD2,CASSYSATSDSYEQYF,TGTGCCAGCAGTTACTCGGCGACTAGCGACTCCTACGAGCAGTACTTC
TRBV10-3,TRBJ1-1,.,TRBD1,CAISAYYGTGDGAFF,TGTGCCATCAGTGCATACTACGGGACAGGGGATGGAGCTTTCTTT
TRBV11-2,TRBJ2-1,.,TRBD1,CASHERDSGNEQFF,TGTGCCAGTCACGAAAGGGACAGTGGCAATGAGCAGTTCTTC
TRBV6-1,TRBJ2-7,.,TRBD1,CASGTHGTAYEQYF,TGTGCCAGCGGAACCCATGGGACAGCCTACGAGCAGTACTTC
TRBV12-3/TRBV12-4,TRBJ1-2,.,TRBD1,CASSRGTGSGGSSGYAF,TGTGCCAGCAGTCGGGGGACAGGGTCAGGGGGGAGTAGTGGCTACGCCTTC
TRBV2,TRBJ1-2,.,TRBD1,CATRTGLEYGYTF,TGTGCCACCCGGACAGGATTAGAGTATGGCTACACCTTC
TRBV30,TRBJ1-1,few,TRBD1,CAWSGWGKRRQGADAFF,TGTGCCTGGAGTGGGTGGGGGAAGCGAAGACAGGGGGCAGACGCTTTCTTT
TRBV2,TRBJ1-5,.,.,CASSQSGWTQPQHF,TGTGCCAGCAGCCAATCAGGGTGGACTCAGCCCCAGCATTTT
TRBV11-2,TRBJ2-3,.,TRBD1,CASSSRTGGGDTQYF,TGTGCCAGCAGCTCCCGGACAGGGGGCGGTGATACGCAGTATTTT
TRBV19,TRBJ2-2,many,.,CASSQRANTGELFF,TGTGCCAGTAGCCAGCGCGCGAACACCGGGGAGCTGTTTTTT
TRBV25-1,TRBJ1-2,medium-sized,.,CASSEGGDYGYTF,TGTGCCAGCAGTGAAGGGGGAGACTATGGCTACACCTTC
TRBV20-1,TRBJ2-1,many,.,CSAFRGGEQFF,TGCAGTGCCTTTAGAGGAGGGGAGCAGTTCTTC
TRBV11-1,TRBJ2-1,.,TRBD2,CASSLAVASGRVEQFF,TGTGCCAGCAGCTTAGCGGTGGCTAGCGGGAGGGTGGAGCAGTTCTTC
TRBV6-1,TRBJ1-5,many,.,CASTQGQQPQHF,TGTGCCAGCACCCAAGGGCAACAGCCCCAGCATTTT
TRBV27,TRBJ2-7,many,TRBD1,CASSYRGREQYF,TGTGCCAGCAGTTACAGGGGGCGCGAGCAGTACTTC
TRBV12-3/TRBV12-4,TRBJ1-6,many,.,CASSTDSPRSPLHF,TGTGCCAGCAGTACCGACAGTCCTAGATCACCCCTCCACTTT
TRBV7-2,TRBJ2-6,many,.,CASSLLGGANVLTF,TGTGCCAGCAGCTTACTGGGTGGGGCCAACGTCCTGACTTTC
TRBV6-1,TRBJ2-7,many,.,CAARDHSGTYEQYF,TGTGCCGCCCGGGACCACAGCGGCACCTACGAGCAGTACTTC
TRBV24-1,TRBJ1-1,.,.,CATSPRGGARNTEAFF,TGTGCCACCAGTCCTAGGGGGGGCGCGAGGAACACTGAAGCTTTCTTT
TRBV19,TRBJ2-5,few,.,CASSIGQGGETQYF,TGTGCCAGTAGTATTGGGCAGGGAGGAGAGACCCAGTACTTC
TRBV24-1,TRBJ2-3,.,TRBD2,CATSDPIGTSGTDTQYF,TGTGCCACCAGTGATCCGATCGGGACTAGCGGAACAGATACGCAGTATTTT
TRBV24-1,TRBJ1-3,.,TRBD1,CATSDTGGSGNTIYF,TGTGCCACCAGTGACACAGGGGGCTCTGGAAACACCATATATTTT
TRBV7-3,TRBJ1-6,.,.,CASSSTGNVDSPLHF,TGTGCCAGCAGCTCGACAGGTAACGTCGATTCACCCCTCCACTTT
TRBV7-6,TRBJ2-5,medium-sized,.,CASSLAGGETQYF,TGTGCCAGCAGCTTAGCAGGGGGGGAGACCCAGTACTTC
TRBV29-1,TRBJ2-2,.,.,CSAWMEGINTGELFF,TGCAGCGCATGGATGGAGGGGATTAACACCGGGGAGCTGTTTTTT
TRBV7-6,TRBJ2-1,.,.,CASSKYNNEQFF,TGTGCCAGCAGTAAATACAACAATGAGCAGTTCTTC
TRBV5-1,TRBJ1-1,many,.,CASSQDGNTEAFF,TGCGCCAGCAGTCAGGACGGCAACACTGAAGCTTTCTTT
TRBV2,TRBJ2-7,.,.,CASEGGYEQYF,TGTGCCAGTGAGGGGGGCTACGAGCAGTACTTC
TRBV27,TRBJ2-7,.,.,CASSYRVGGEQYF,TGTGCCAGCAGTTACAGGGTAGGTGGCGAGCAGTACTTC
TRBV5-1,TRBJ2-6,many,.,CASSLGGTGANVLTF,TGCGCCAGCAGCCTGGGGGGTACTGGGGCCAACGTCCTGACTTTC
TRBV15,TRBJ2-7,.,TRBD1,CATSRDKAGTVYEQYF,TGTGCCACCAGCAGAGATAAGGCCGGGACAGTCTACGAGCAGTACTTC